This entry describes one T cell receptor beta chain. Its antigen is still unknown. The unexposed donors gave CD4+ T cells in about 2010-2019, prior to COVID-19. After more than eight days of culture, CD4+ T cells were isolated. This entry belongs to a study of CD4 T cells in relation to SARS-CoV-2 and coronaviruses. Study-level information: After less than eleven days of antigen culture, PBMC TCR beta CDR3s were sequenced. Shared crossreactive spike epitopes were mapped to their HLA restriction.

Generated by immunoSEQ multiplex PCR, the TCRdb table keeps only in-frame clones and is missing some. The sample records fewer than 15,000 clones, 78% being singletons. Findings of the study overall: Pre-pandemic and post-infection samples never came from the same donor. Monoreactive clones expanded significantly more to SARS-CoV-2 than crossreactive clones did.

This CDR3 has 13 amino acids. Losses at the gene ends were 4 bases for V and 2 bases for J; bases not matched to a gene: 1. This TCR came from a human donor in good health. The material sequenced was CD4+ T cells from PBMCs, cultured in vitro. The chain carries TRBV12-3 or TRBV12-4 and TRBJ2-7; 8 bases map to TRBD2. As DNA, the CDR3 is TGTGCCAGCAGTTCGACTAGCGCCTACGAGCAGTACTTC. Protein product: CASSSTSAYEQYF.